The 10 T cell receptor beta chains below come from one sample, sequenced in a study of T cell responses to AZD1222 COVID-19 vaccine. The table came from immunoSEQ multiplex PCR; TCRdb's copy has only in-frame clones and leaves some out. Of under 120,000 clones listed, 70% to 90% are singletons. Sequencing used peripheral blood, obtained 28 days after the second AZD1222 dose. Every receptor here comes from an adult who received the AZD1222 COVID-19 vaccine.

V and J are TRBV6-5 and TRBJ2-5; D is perhaps TRBD1 (5 bases). The germline V gene encodes CDR1 MNHEY and CDR2 SVGAGI. The CDR3 contains 13 residues. V was shortened by 6 bases and J by 8 bases, with 16 bases between the two germline ends. CDR3 sequence reads: CASRDDSLSTQYF. CDR3 nucleotides: TGTGCCAGCAGGGACGACAGTCTGAGCACCCAGTACTTC.

This chain joins TRBV4-1 and TRBJ1-2; 7 bases are a match to TRBD1. J gave up 4 bases and V 5 bases, and 10 bases lay outside the gene matches. The CDR3 consists of 15 residues. CDR1 is MGHRA and CDR2 is YSYEKL in the germline V gene. For the CDR3, the DNA is TGCGCCAGCAGCGTACGACAGGGAGGAGGCTATGGCTACACCTTC. It is translated as CASSVRQGGGYGYTF.

The chain carries TRBV2 and TRBJ1-5; possible D gene TRBD1, 5 bases. V lost 6 bases, J lost 4 bases, and 10 bases lay in between. Per germline, CDR1 SNHLY and CDR2 FYNNEI. The CDR3 runs to 13 residues. CDR3 in DNA: TGTGCCAGCAGCAGAGGGACGAATCAGCCCCAGCATTTT. Translated, it gives CASSRGTNQPQHF.

The rearrangement links TRBV30 to TRBJ1-2; D is uncertain. The V end lost 0 bases, the J end lost 4 bases, and 15 bases lay between the germline ends. From germline, CDR1 is GTSNPN and CDR2 SVGIG (reference sequence). The CDR3 runs 15 residues. The CDR3, as DNA: TGTGCCTGGAGTGTAGGGCTCCAGTCCCGCTATGGCTACACCTTC. Translation gives CAWSVGLQSRYGYTF.

The chain has TRBV7-2 and TRBJ2-2; D assignment may be TRBD1 or TRBD2 (5 bases each). Trimming took 6 bases from V and 9 from J, leaving 20 bases between them. This CDR3 has 15 amino acids. The germline V gene has CDR1 SGHTA and CDR2 FQGNSA. CDR3 in DNA: TGTGCCAGCAGTCAAGGGGCGAGGGCTTATAGGGAGCTGTTTTTT. It specifies CASSQGARAYRELFF.

The rearrangement uses TRBV3-1 (or the pseudogene TRBV3-2) and TRBJ2-5, with 9 bases fitting TRBD1. The CDR3 is 16 residues long. The ends lost 0 bases at V and 2 bases at J; junction bases unmatched: 4. Germline V gives CDR1 LGHDT, CDR2 YNNKEL (reference sequence). The CDR3 bases are TGTGCCAGCAGCCAAGAGACAGGGGGGGAGCAAGAGACCCAGTACTTC. Its translation: CASSQETGGEQETQYF.

The V call is TRBV3-1 (or the pseudogene TRBV3-2), the J call TRBJ2-2; TRBD1 aligns across 9 bases. V trimming: 3 bases; J trimming: 5 bases; junction bases outside the gene matches: 13. CDR1 is LGHDT, CDR2 YNNKEL, per germline (reference sequence). This CDR3 region has 18 residues. Written as DNA, the CDR3 is TGTGCCAGCAGCCACTTCCGTGGACAGGGGACACATACCGGGGAGCTGTTTTTT. Translating gives CASSHFRGQGTHTGELFF.

The chain links TRBV27 to TRBJ1-1, with 9 positions matching TRBD1. Germline V gene lookup returns CDR1 MNHEY and CDR2 SMNVEV (reference sequence). The CDR3 runs 16 residues. The V gene end was trimmed by 6 bases and the J gene end by 4 bases; junction bases not matched to a gene: 12. DNA for the CDR3: TGTGCCAGCAGCCGACCACAACAGGGGGCGACCACTGAAGCTTTCTTT. It is translated as CASSRPQQGATTEAFF.

This chain joins TRBV4-2 and TRBJ2-1; TRBD1 agrees at 7 bases. The CDR3 loop spans 12 amino acids. Germline V gene sequence: CDR1 LGHNA, CDR2 YNFKEQ. Losses at the gene ends were 8 bases for V and 12 bases for J; bases not matched to a gene: 10. The CDR3 is CASVSPDRRQFF. CDR3 coding DNA: TGTGCCAGCGTCTCCCCGGACAGGAGGCAGTTCTTC.

V is TRBV7-3 and J is TRBJ2-5, with 10 bases lining up with TRBD2. V lost 2 bases, J lost 5 bases, and 11 bases stayed unmatched. CDR3 size: 17 residues. Germline loops: CDR1 SGHTA, CDR2 FQGTGA. The CDR3 DNA reads TGTGCCAGCAGCTTAGGTAGACTAGCGGGTATCGGTGAGACCCAGTACTTC. Its translation: CASSLGRLAGIGETQYF.